This T cell receptor (beta chain) came from a study of long-term antiretroviral therapy in people with HIV (dated by TCRdb to 2022 to 2024). About the investigation overall: Collection of the earliest samples took place about a decade ahead of the 2015 WHO recommendation for immediate ART, at a time when ART was typically delayed until CD4 counts fell. From 30 adults with confirmed HIV infection, the cohort provided some 200 cryopreserved PBMC samples, gathered serially across a mean of about six years (range 1-12). Test extractions of a monoclonal T-cell line alongside some 36 polyclonal samples showed no cross-contamination during QIAcube processing. A retrospective serial study tested whether changes in peripheral blood TRB repertoire composition and diversity were associated with ART initiation and durable HIV suppression. About 35% of the 30 participants with HIV were female.

To be included, a participant needed at least one PBMC sample from before ART initiation plus at least two post-ART samples. All participants with HIV were treated in the United States of America. Cryopreserved samples of roughly 0.85-11 million PBMC were thawed and washed before DNA extraction. At the time of the earliest PBMC sample, participants with HIV were aged between about 23 and 54 years. Each participant contributed PBMC samples from 1-4 timepoints before ART initiation and 2-8 timepoints after ART initiation, with a median of 7 samples. Serial HIV viral load, CD4+ T-cell count, ART history and demographic data were obtained for every participant. Using a Qiagen kit on a QIAcube, genomic DNA was extracted from unsorted PBMC, with samples processed in batches of 12. Sequencing of the TRB variable region was done with the immunoSEQ hsTCRB v3.0 assay at survey level resolution. The targeted TRB sequencing depth was 40,000-50,000 T-cell genomes per sample. Pooled TRB libraries were sequenced on an Illumina MiSeq with a v3 150-cycle kit. The study's own analysis went as follows. Repertoire analysis was run in R within a reproducible Nextflow workflow that covered QC, data transformation and analysis. LymphoSeq2, an R package for exploring AIRR-Seq data, was used to implement custom analyses. A handful of samples yielding fewer than 5000 total TRB sequences were excluded, leaving 188 analyzed HIV repertoires. Among the approximately 180 HIV repertoires that were kept, 59 were collected before ART initiation and about 130 were collected after ART initiation. Each repertoire was downsampled to 5000 TRB nucleotide sequences, and summary statistics were averaged across 100 downsampling iterations. TRB sequences were retained for analysis only if CDR3 regions of at least seven amino acids were present. Diversity was measured with a Shannon entropy-derived clonality score and the Gini coefficient. In repertoire networks, the top 5000 CDR3 amino acid sequences were linked whenever an edit distance of one separated two sequences. For TRB CDR3 amino acid sequences, antigen specificity groups and MHC restriction were predicted with GLIPH2. To flag known associations with CMV, EBV, HIV or tissue antigens, CDR3 amino acid sequences were compared against VDJdb and McPAS-TCR. Pre-ART, post-ART and control groups were compared with Wilcoxon signed-rank tests and Holm-Bonferroni correction. TCRdb retrieved this table from immuneACCESS and kept in-frame rearrangements only. Not all clones are present; in checked studies, unresolved V genes account for under half, and no reason is known for the remainder. D and trimming come from the DNA, and the V and J calls and clone size come from that table. Present in this sample are around 32,000 clones, 80% to 90% of which were seen just once. Together, the top ten hold roughly 8% of the sample.

Overall study outcomes, separate from this receptor: The repertoire was dominated across all time points by expanded TRB clones identified before ART initiation, although this dominance was seen to fluctuate and to decrease in many PLHIV after ART. Since PBMC availability was limited, sequencing covered only the TCR beta chain, with no alpha chain pairing. Unsorted PBMC were profiled instead of sorted CD4+ and CD8+ T cells because pre-ART samples had limited cell numbers. CDR3 length ranges in HIV repertoires were narrower than in controls, and network structure suggested an antigen-experienced repertoire with only a slight naive shift after ART. The samples span the years 2004 to 2017, and the ART regimens used may be less effective than current regimens. Inferences about post-ART repertoire changes are limited because no data were available on ART adherence, viral resistance or therapy changes. Starting ART was linked to a significant rise in TRB diversity, yet even with long-term ART the diversity remained significantly lower than in transplant donor controls.

Via the germline V gene, CDR1 is SGHRS and CDR2 YFSETQ. Its CDR3 holds 18 amino acids, cysteine through phenylalanine. The CDR3 DNA has 54 bases and is translated from base 1. Here V drops 4 bases and J drops 2 bases, and the junction holds 15 bases not matched to any gene. Details on this clone: Its antigen is currently not known. There are no base qualities to consult, and no much larger clone falls within one base.

This chain joins TRBV5-1 to TRBJ1-5; 7 central nucleotides agree with TRBD1. The clonotype was recovered from a man aged 45-60 years with HIV. The starting material was unsorted PBMCs, obtained 3.2 years before starting antiretroviral therapy. The sequenced DNA: TGCGCCAGCAGCCGGACAGGTCGTGGAGACTATGGCAATCAGCCCCAGCATTTT. The encoded protein is CASSRTGRGDYGNQPQHF.